One TCR beta chain is described in this entry. Its binding antigen is unknown. No clone much larger than this one lies a single base away; base qualities are absent. The cysteine opens and the phenylalanine closes a CDR3 of 16 amino acids. The CDR3 DNA has 48 bases and is translated from base 1. The germline V gene specifies MGHRA as CDR1 and YSYEKL as CDR2. The germline V and J ends show losses of 4 bases and 4 bases respectively, and no gene match explains 8 bases of the junction. The sample comes from a study of blood T cell repertoires in COVID-19 (dated by TCRdb to about 2020). Turning to the overall study: Samples covering the acute and convalescent phases of COVID-19 were provided by collaborators in the United States, Italy and Spain. The material from the prospective study consisted of cDNA or gDNA derived from T cells, B-cell-depleted T cells, or PBMCs. Deeply sampled blood TCRbeta repertoires from subjects exposed to, actively infected with, or recovered from COVID-19 were included in the dataset. The repertoires were released in a freely available public database intended as a resource for research on the immune response to SARS-CoV-2. Samples came from the ongoing ImmuneRACE study (first 160 participants) plus 1,254 subjects from 6 global collaborators. A de-identified subject ID, COVID-19 status, age in years and sex were almost always included in the sample metadata. Where available, HLA class I and class II types were taken from metadata supplied by the sample provider and were not determined by assay-based typing.

Overall results and qualifications from the work: The amount of clinical and demographic metadata varied by source and participant and was provided uncurated.

One collaborating source in Seattle enrolled patients during active infection and followed them longitudinally through the course of disease. Collaborating institutions collected whole blood in K2EDTA tubes following their own protocols. For TCRbeta analysis, collaborators shipped samples as frozen whole blood, isolated PBMCs, or DNA extracted from either of those sample types. TCRbeta CDR3 regions were amplified from genomic DNA by means of the immunoSEQ Assay, a bias-controlled multiplex PCR. From the authors' description of their analysis: The number of nucleated cells in each sample was estimated by amplification of reference gene primers within the assay. Sequence reads were collapsed and filtered to measure the absolute abundance of every unique TCRbeta CDR3 rearrangement. For each sample, productive Simpson clonality was calculated as the square root of Simpson's diversity index over productive rearrangements. In TCRdb, the immuneACCESS table is reduced to in-frame sequences with V and J assigned. These tables do not hold every clone; where another copy was compared, an unresolved V gene accounts for under half, and the others remain unexplained. Clone size and V and J calls were adopted from that table, with D and trimming inferred from the DNA. Within this sample are more than 250,000 clones, with around 89% of them counted one time only. Approximately 6% of the sample goes to the ten largest clones.

Sequenced: peripheral blood. The receptor was isolated from a woman aged 50 to 60 with COVID-19, enrolled during active disease. The sequence is built from TRBV4-1 and TRBJ2-7; 12 bases in the middle match TRBD1. The CDR3 in this case is CASSPVGTGGAYEQYF. The DNA is as follows: TGCGCCAGCAGCCCCGTGGGGACAGGGGGCGCGTACGAGCAGTACTTC.